A selection of T cell receptor beta chains follows, all from one sample in a study of cytomegalovirus exposure and HLA in healthy donors. Sequencing was performed with immunoSEQ multiplex PCR; in TCRdb, only in-frame clones are kept and a portion is missing. The sample holds around 150,000 clones. The sample taken for sequencing was PBMCs. The receptors were gathered from a man aged 40-55 years in good health and CMV-seronegative. Both conserved end residues are part of each CDR3. Fields, in order: V gene, CDR3 length, J gene, D gene, CDR3 protein, CDR3 DNA. D genes are given only for firm matches.

TRBV5-1	16	TRBJ2-2	TRBD2	CASSYPGGLNTGELFF	TGCGCCAGCAGCTACCCGGGGGGGCTGAACACCGGGGAGCTGTTTTTT
TRBV19	16	TRBJ2-1	-	CASSIVGTLGSNEQFF	TGTGCCAGTAGTATAGTCGGGACTCTCGGATCCAATGAGCAGTTCTTC
TRBV7-8	14	TRBJ1-1	TRBD1	CASSLAGTGGVAFF	TGTGCCAGCAGCTTAGCCGGGACAGGGGGTGTAGCTTTCTTT
TRBV6-1	13	TRBJ2-6	-	CASVGAGANALTF	TGTGCCAGCGTGGGCGCTGGGGCCAACGCCCTGACTTTC
TRBV4-1	15	TRBJ1-1	TRBD1	CASSLWAGGASEAFF	TGCGCCAGCAGCCTTTGGGCAGGGGGCGCCTCTGAAGCTTTCTTT
TRBV7-6	16	TRBJ1-1	-	CASSHPDRLGDTEAFF	TGTGCCAGCAGCCACCCAGACCGCCTGGGAGACACTGAAGCTTTCTTT
TRBV5-4	14	TRBJ1-1	-	CASSLGQTNTEAFF	TGTGCCAGCAGCCTTGGACAAACGAACACTGAAGCTTTCTTT
TRBV6-1	13	TRBJ1-1	-	CASIPMRASGAFF	TGTGCCAGCATCCCCATGCGGGCGAGCGGGGCTTTCTTT
TRBV6-1	17	TRBJ2-6	-	CASREGWHPSGANVLTF	TGTGCCAGCAGAGAAGGGTGGCACCCCTCAGGGGCCAACGTCCTGACTTTC
TRBV19	16	TRBJ2-5	TRBD2	CASAEGLAAPTETQYF	TGTGCCAGTGCCGAGGGACTAGCGGCTCCAACGGAGACCCAGTACTTC
TRBV6-6	14	TRBJ1-3	-	CASSQGNPGNTIYF	TGTGCCAGCAGCCAGGGGAACCCTGGAAACACCATATATTTT
TRBV9	16	TRBJ2-3	-	CASSVGVGGETDTQYF	TGTGCCAGCAGCGTAGGGGTCGGGGGTGAGACAGATACGCAGTATTTT
TRBV4-2	16	TRBJ2-7	-	CASSQSTAYNSYEQYF	TGTGCCAGCAGCCAATCGACAGCTTATAACTCCTACGAGCAGTACTTC
TRBV9	14	TRBJ2-7	-	CASSVEDNSYEQYF	TGTGCCAGCAGCGTAGAGGACAACTCCTACGAGCAGTACTTC
TRBV6-6	16	TRBJ1-3	-	CASAPTPQVSGNTIYF	TGTGCCAGCGCCCCAACCCCACAGGTGTCTGGAAACACCATATATTTT
TRBV11-2	14	TRBJ2-7	TRBD1	CASSSHRGAYEQYF	TGTGCCAGCAGCTCCCACAGGGGCGCCTACGAGCAGTACTTC
TRBV9	12	TRBJ2-3	-	CASSAIEVAQYF	TGTGCCAGCAGCGCCATCGAGGTGGCGCAGTATTTT
TRBV10-3	15	TRBJ1-6	TRBD1	CAITLSDRGSSPLHF	TGTGCCATTACTTTATCCGACAGGGGAAGTTCACCCCTCCACTTT
TRBV5-6	14	TRBJ1-6	TRBD1	CASSFGTDNSPLHF	TGCGCCAGCAGCTTCGGGACAGATAATTCACCCCTCCACTTT
TRBV19	12	TRBJ1-5	-	CASSIGGQPQHF	TGTGCCAGTAGCATCGGCGGTCAGCCCCAGCATTTT
TRBV27	13	TRBJ2-7	-	CASSETGSYEQYF	TGTGCCAGCAGTGAGACAGGTTCCTACGAGCAGTACTTC
TRBV10-3	14	TRBJ1-5	-	CAISDAGNGQPQHF	TGTGCCATCAGTGATGCAGGTAACGGTCAGCCCCAGCACTTT
TRBV2	13	TRBJ1-4	-	CASSAVPGEKLFF	TGTGCCAGCAGTGCCGTGCCGGGGGAAAAACTGTTTTTT
TRBV7-9	15	TRBJ1-4	TRBD1	CASSLTGTGNEKLFF	TGTGCCAGCAGCTTAACCGGGACAGGAAATGAAAAACTGTTTTTT
TRBV10-3	15	TRBJ1-2	-	CAILDEAGEENGYTF	TGTGCCATCTTAGATGAGGCAGGGGAAGAAAATGGCTACACCTTC
TRBV15	14	TRBJ1-1	TRBD1	CATSRGDRGSEAFF	TGTGCCACCAGCAGAGGAGACAGGGGCTCTGAAGCTTTCTTT
TRBV18	16	TRBJ2-2	TRBD2	CASSPPTAGGNGELFF	TGTGCCAGCTCACCACCGACAGCGGGGGGGAACGGGGAGCTGTTTTTT
TRBV2	15	TRBJ1-2	TRBD1	CASRGDRTLNYGYTF	TGTGCCAGCAGGGGGGACAGGACCCTTAACTATGGCTACACCTTC
TRBV9	12	TRBJ2-3	-	CASSVATDTQYF	TGTGCCAGCAGCGTAGCTACAGATACGCAGTATTTT
TRBV7-2	15	TRBJ1-1	TRBD1	CASSLTGPSYTEAFF	TGTGCCAGCAGCTTGACAGGGCCTAGTTACACTGAAGCTTTCTTT
TRBV7-3	14	TRBJ2-6	-	CASSLYTGANVLTF	TGTGCCAGCAGCTTATATACTGGGGCCAACGTCCTGACTTTC
TRBV5-4	13	TRBJ2-7	-	CASSTQGGYEQYF	TGTGCCAGCAGCACACAGGGGGGGTACGAGCAGTACTTC
TRBV7-2	17	TRBJ1-2	-	CASSLNRRQGGGYGYTF	TGTGCCAGCAGCTTAAATAGACGGCAGGGAGGGGGCTATGGCTACACCTTC
TRBV19	14	TRBJ1-5	-	CASSRDYSNQPQHF	TGTGCCAGTAGTAGGGACTATAGCAATCAGCCCCAGCATTTT
TRBV7-2	16	TRBJ1-6	-	CASSLWAGSTNSPLHF	TGTGCCAGCAGCTTATGGGCCGGGAGTACCAATTCACCCCTCCACTTT